What follows are 27 T cell receptor beta chains derived from one specimen sequenced in a study of Graves' ophthalmopathy and Graves' hyperthyroidism. Using RNA transcripts, the TCR beta CDR3 regions were amplified. First-round RT-PCR relied on HTBI primers, and a second-round multiplex PCR came next. TCRdb ran MiXCR on the multiplex PCR reads and lists one entry per CDR3 protein. The table has some 360,000 distinct CDR3 sequences, 17% seen once. The sequenced sample was peripheral blood. These receptors were taken from an adult woman with stable Graves' hyperthyroidism.

There are many counts of this clonotype. The V call is TRBV15, the J call TRBJ2-3, with D hard to call. The germline CDR1 and CDR2 sequences are LNHNV and YYDKDF (reference sequence). The CDR3 extends over 13 amino acids. V was trimmed by 1 base and J by 1 base, leaving 3 bases between them. CDR3: CATSRGGTDTQYF. In DNA form, the CDR3 reads TGTGCCACCAGCAGAGGCGGCACAGATACGCAGTATTTT.

This clonotype was seen at least ten times. This may stem from a read error, because a much larger clone lies one nucleotide away. The chain recombines TRBV28 with TRBJ2-7; D is uncertain. The CDR3 extends over 14 amino acids. Between the trimmed V and J ends, which lost 5 bases and 4 bases, there was a span of 15 bases. CDR1 and CDR2 from the germline V gene are MDHEN and SYDVKM. This chain's CDR3 is CASSVKEKWYEQYF. DNA for the CDR3: TGTGCCAGCAGTGTGAAAGAGAAATGGTACGAGCAGTACTTC.

At least ten counts were recorded for this clonotype. The chain joins TRBV20-1 to TRBJ1-5, with 10 bases identical to TRBD1. The V and J ends lost 1 base and 2 bases, in that order; junction bases with no gene match: 2. Germline CDR1 is DFQATT and CDR2 is SNEGSKA (reference sequence). This CDR3 contains 15 residues. The CDR3 DNA reads TGCAGTGCTAGAGCCGGGACAGGGGGCAATCAGCCCCAGCATTTT. Translating it yields CSARAGTGGNQPQHF.

The rearrangement joins TRBV6-1 to TRBJ2-4; 7 positions match TRBD2. In germline, CDR1 is MNHNS, CDR2 SASEGT. The CDR3 consists of 16 residues. The trim removed 3 bases at V and 6 bases at J, leaving 11 bases unmatched. The CDR3 protein is CASSDPSGKSRNIQYF. CDR3 bases: TGTGCCAGCAGTGATCCCAGCGGGAAAAGTAGAAACATTCAGTACTTC.

Many counts were recorded for this clonotype. V is TRBV28 and J is TRBJ2-3; 11 nucleotides agree with TRBD2. The germline V gene encodes CDR1 MDHEN and CDR2 SYDVKM. J gave up 11 bases and V 5 bases, and 12 bases lay outside the gene matches. The CDR3 covers 15 residues. CDR3 DNA: TGTGCCAGCAGTCTCTTAGGTAGCGGGAGGGCCAGGCAGTATTTT. The encoded protein is CASSLLGSGRARQYF.

In this sample, this clonotype turned up many times. The V and J genes are TRBV11-2 and TRBJ2-7; 8 bases are a match to TRBD2. The V segment lost 0 bases and the J segment 3 bases; nucleotides outside the gene matches: 4. There are 15 residues in the CDR3. Germline CDR1 reads SGHAT; CDR2 reads FQNNGV. The DNA for the CDR3 is TGTGCCAGCAGCTTAGAAGCGGGAGCCGTCTACGAGCAGTACTTC. Its protein is CASSLEAGAVYEQYF.

The sample holds many counts of this clonotype. The rearrangement joins TRBV7-2 to TRBJ2-7, with a tentative D call TRBD2 (5 bases). Germline values: CDR1 SGHTA, CDR2 FQGNSA. This CDR3 has 14 amino acids. Trimming left V 5 bases short and J 5 bases short, with 16 bases between. The CDR3 region has the DNA TGTGCCAGCAGCGTCCGGGATGGGCCTCACGAGCAGTACTTC. Its translation is CASSVRDGPHEQYF. The variable domain in full, with the rest retrieved from reference TRBV7-2 and TRBJ2-7, is GAGVSQSPSNKVTEKGKDVELRCDPISGHTALYWYRQSLGQGLEFLIYFQGNSAPDKSGLPSDRFSAERTGGSVSTLTIQRTQQEDSAVYLCASSVRDGPHEQYFGPGTRLTVT.

The V gene is TRBV3-1, the J gene TRBJ2-2, with 14 bases fitting TRBD2. There are 17 residues in the CDR3. V lost 4 bases to trimming and J lost 6 bases; unmatched junction nucleotides: 7. Germline CDR1 LGHDT, CDR2 YNNKEL (reference sequence). The CDR3 sequence: CASSPGLAGVVPGELFF. The DNA of the CDR3 is TGTGCCAGCAGCCCGGGACTAGCGGGAGTCGTCCCCGGGGAGCTGTTTTTT.

In its sample, this clonotype was seen many times. V gene TRBV20-1 combines with J gene TRBJ2-7; D unresolved. V shed 0 bases and J shed 3 bases, with 24 bases lying between them. This CDR3 is built from 18 residues. Per germline, CDR1 DFQATT and CDR2 SNEGSKA (reference sequence). In DNA, the CDR3 is TGCAGTGCTAGAGACTCCCCCAAACTCTTTCCGAGAGTCTACGAGCAGTACTTC. This codes for CSARDSPKLFPRVYEQYF.

The V gene is TRBV6-1, the J gene TRBJ1-5, with a possible D match to TRBD1 (5 bases). CDR1 and CDR2 (germline): MNHNS, SASEGT. This CDR3 region has 15 residues. V lost 2 bases and J 5 bases, leaving 13 bases between the germline ends. As DNA, the CDR3 is TGTGCCAGCAGTGAACTCACCAGGGCCGATCAGCCCCAGCATTTT. This codes for CASSELTRADQPQHF.

The J gene is TRBJ1-4, the V gene TRBV12-3 or TRBV12-4, with D hard to call. The CDR3 loop spans 14 amino acids. The ends were cut back, 4 bases at V and 4 bases at J, with 10 bases in the middle. CDR3 region: CASSSGTDNEKLFF. The CDR3 DNA follows: TGTGCCAGCAGTTCCGGAACCGATAATGAAAAACTGTTTTTT.

This clonotype occurred many times. V usage is TRBV27 and J usage is TRBJ2-5; 15 nucleotides align to TRBD2. The trim removed 6 bases at V and 5 bases at J, leaving 16 bases unmatched. This CDR3 region has 19 residues. CDR1 and CDR2 from the germline V gene are MNHEY and SMNVEV (reference sequence). In DNA, the CDR3 is TGTGCCAGCAGCGCCTCAAAGGGACTAGCGGGAGGAATCCGGGAGACCCAGTACTTC. It translates to CASSASKGLAGGIRETQYF.

Remarks on this clonotype: This sequence may be a read error, since a much larger clone differs from it by one base. This sequence joins TRBV11-2 and TRBJ2-5; a possible D gene is TRBD1 (6 bases). In germline, CDR1 is SGHAT, CDR2 FQNNGV. This CDR3 spans 17 amino acids. Written as DNA, the CDR3 is TGTGCCAGCATTCGGCGAGGGGGAACTGGGGGAAAAGAGTCCCAGTACTTC. Its protein product is CASIRRGGTGGKESQYF. Filled out from reference TRBV11-2 and TRBJ2-5, the complete variable domain reads EAGVAQSPRYKIIEKRQSVAFWCNPISGHATLYWYQQILGQGPKLLIQFQNNGVVDDSQLPKDRFSAERLKGVDSTLKIQPAKLEDSAVYLCASIRRGGTGGKESQYFGPGTRLLVL.

This clonotype was detected many times. The chain employs TRBV27 and TRBJ2-7, with 9 bases lining up with TRBD1. Trimming cost V 6 bases and J 3 bases; bases outside gene matches: 6. Germline CDR1 and CDR2: MNHEY and SMNVEV (reference sequence). The CDR3 sequence is 14 residues long. CDR3 sequence (DNA): TGTGCCAGCAGCCAGGGACAGGGACTCTACGAGCAGTACTTC. Its protein product is CASSQGQGLYEQYF.

The genes are TRBV2 and TRBJ1-2, with TRBD1 matching over 7 bases. This CDR3 spans 15 amino acids. Germline V gives CDR1 SNHLY, CDR2 FYNNEI. The ends lost 0 bases at V and 3 bases at J; junction bases unmatched: 4. The CDR3 DNA reads TGTGCCAGCAGTGAAGCTGGGACAGAACACTATGGCTACACCTTC. This gives the protein CASSEAGTEHYGYTF.

This clonotype was counted a few times. This sequence may be a read error, since a much larger clone differs from it by one base. This chain connects TRBV6-2 or TRBV6-3 to TRBJ2-5, with TRBD2 identical over 8 bases. The CDR3 runs 14 residues. Germline CDR1 and CDR2: MNHEY and SVGEGT. CDR3 sequence reads: CASRSGRGQETQCF. The CDR3 DNA follows: TGTGCCAGCCGCTCCGGGAGGGGCCAAGAGACCCAGTGCTTC.

The chain recombines TRBV28 with TRBJ2-7; 8 nucleotides line up with TRBD2. This CDR3 has 14 amino acids. V was clipped by 6 bases and J by 4 bases; unmatched bases: 8. CDR1 MDHEN and CDR2 SYDVKM come from the germline V gene. For the CDR3, the DNA is TGTGCCAGCAGAATCACTAGCGGAGGTTACGAGCAGTACTTC. Translated: CASRITSGGYEQYF.

This clonotype was found once. The rearrangement joins TRBV6-1 to TRBJ1-5; TRBD1 is a possible D gene (6 bases). The V gene's germline CDR1 is MNHNS and CDR2 SASEGT. With 0 bases removed from V and 15 bases from J, the gap between germline ends came to 12 bases. The CDR3 is 12 amino acids. The CDR3 loop is CASSEAGHLRHF. CDR3 DNA sequence: TGTGCCAGCAGTGAAGCGGGACACCTAAGGCATTTT.

This clonotype has ten or more counts. The chain carries TRBV28 and TRBJ1-6; D remains unclear. This CDR3 region has 15 residues. Per the germline V gene, CDR1 is MDHEN and CDR2 is SYDVKM. V lost 0 bases, J lost 6 bases, and 9 bases lay in between. CDR3 sequence reads: CASSLWGAVNSPLHF. Written as DNA, the CDR3 is TGTGCCAGCAGTTTATGGGGCGCCGTTAATTCACCCCTCCACTTT.

This chain uses TRBV6-2 or TRBV6-3 with TRBJ2-7; D may be TRBD2 (6 bases). The CDR3 extends over 16 amino acids. Trimming stripped 4 bases from V and 1 base from J, with 17 bases between. Germline CDR1 is MNHEY and CDR2 is SVGEGT. In DNA, the CDR3 is TGTGCCAGCAGTTGTCCTGCGGGACTGAAGTCCTACGAGCAGTACTTC. This translates into CASSCPAGLKSYEQYF.

This clonotype was observed a few times. The chain has TRBV6-1 and TRBJ2-3, with D uncertain. This CDR3 has 14 amino acids. Trimming took 1 base from V and 4 from J, leaving 9 bases between them. Germline lookup yields CDR1 MNHNS and CDR2 SASEGT. The CDR3 nucleotides read TGTGCCAGCAGTGAAGAAAGGCCGCCAGATACGCAGTATTTT. Its translation: CASSEERPPDTQYF.

This clonotype came up many times. This rearrangement joins TRBV12-3 or TRBV12-4 to TRBJ2-5; D ambiguous. The CDR3 length is 14 residues. V shed 6 bases and J shed 1 base, with 12 bases lying between them. Written as DNA, the CDR3 is TGTGCCAGCAGACCAGGACGGACCCAAGAGACCCAGTACTTC. This encodes CASRPGRTQETQYF.

A word on this clonotype: A read error may be the cause here, since a much bigger clone is one base away. The rearrangement uses TRBV27 and TRBJ2-7; D possibly corresponds to TRBD1 (5 bases). With 5 bases removed from V and 7 bases from J, the gap between germline ends came to 15 bases. The CDR3 extends over 13 amino acids. The germline V gene encodes CDR1 MNHEY and CDR2 SMNVEV (reference sequence). The CDR3 nucleotides are TGTGCCAGCAGTGCCGTCTTGGACAATGAGCAGTACTTC. Its translation: CASSAVLDNEQYF.

Many counts were recorded for this clonotype. The chain carries TRBV7-2 and TRBJ2-5; D gene uncertain. Trimming cost V 3 bases and J 0 bases, with 20 bases left between them. The germline V gene encodes CDR1 SGHTA and CDR2 FQGNSA. The CDR3 contains 18 residues. The CDR3 DNA follows: TGTGCCAGCAGCTTCGCCTCACTCAATCGAGAACACCAAGAGACCCAGTACTTC. Amino acid sequence: CASSFASLNREHQETQYF.

This clonotype has only a few counts. A much larger clone lies one base from this, so it may be a read error. CDR3 DNA sequence: TGTGCCAGCAGCTGGGGGCGACGGGGTACCGGGGAGCTGTGTTTT. This codes for CASSWGRRGTGELCF. This chain links TRBV2 with TRBJ2-2; maybe TRBD1 (6 bases). Germline loops: CDR1 SNHLY, CDR2 FYNNEI. The CDR3 is 15 residues long.

This clonotype has at least ten counts. This chain uses TRBV2 with TRBJ1-1, with D tentatively TRBD1 (5 bases). Trimming shortened V by 6 bases and J by 4 bases, and 12 bases separated the two germline ends. Looked up from germline, CDR1 is SNHLY and CDR2 is FYNNEI. This CDR3 has 13 amino acids. Here the CDR3 DNA reads TGTGCCAGCAGCTGGGGCGTAACCACTGAAGCTTTCTTT. This encodes CASSWGVTTEAFF.

V gene TRBV4-1 combines with J gene TRBJ1-5; weak D call: TRBD1 (5 bases). V was pared by 0 bases and J by 0 bases, with 9 bases between. CDR1 is MGHRA, CDR2 YSYEKL, per germline. This CDR3 has 16 amino acids. CDR3 residues: CASSQDTQGSNQPQHF. The CDR3 DNA is TGCGCCAGCAGCCAAGATACCCAGGGTAGCAATCAGCCCCAGCATTTT.